The following is a T cell receptor beta chain sequence with its context. The authors' processing: How many nucleated cells were present was estimated from reference gene primer amplification. Only in-frame clones appear in the TCRdb table, and some are missing; sequencing was by immunoSEQ multiplex PCR. The V and J calls and clone size are taken from that table; D and trimming were inferred from the DNA. The sample includes roughly 34,000 clones, 80% of them seen just once. This sample is drawn from a study of blood T cell repertoires in COVID-19. The V gene's germline CDR1 is MNHEY and CDR2 SVGEGT. The CDR3 spans 16 residues. V dropped 0 bases and J dropped 0 bases, with 10 bases sitting between them.

The V gene is TRBV6-2 or TRBV6-3, the J gene TRBJ2-3; D ambiguous. Source material: peripheral blood. This TCR was recovered from a man at least 80 years old with acute or convalescent COVID-19. CDR3 nucleotide sequence: TGTGCCAGCAGTTACTCCGGCAGCGCTAGCACAGATACGCAGTATTTT. This encodes CASSYSGSASTDTQYF.